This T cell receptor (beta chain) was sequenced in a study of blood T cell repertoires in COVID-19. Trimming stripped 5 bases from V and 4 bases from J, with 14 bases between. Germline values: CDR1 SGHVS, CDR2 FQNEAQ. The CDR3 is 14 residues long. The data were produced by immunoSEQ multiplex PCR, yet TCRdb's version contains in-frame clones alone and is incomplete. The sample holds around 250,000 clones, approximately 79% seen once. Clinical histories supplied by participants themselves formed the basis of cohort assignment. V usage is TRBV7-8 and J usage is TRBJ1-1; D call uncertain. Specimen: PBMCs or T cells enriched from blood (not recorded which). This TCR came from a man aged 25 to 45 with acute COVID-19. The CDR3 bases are TGTGCCAGCAGCGCGGGAGAGGTCGGCACTGAAGCTTTCTTT. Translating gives CASSAGEVGTEAFF.